This is a list of T cell receptor beta chains from one sample in a study of cytomegalovirus exposure and HLA in healthy donors. The data were produced by immunoSEQ multiplex PCR, yet TCRdb's version contains in-frame clones alone and is incomplete. The data contain roughly 200,000 clones, 75% to 90% of them singletons. Material: PBMCs. The receptors here all came from a woman between 25 and 40 years old in good health and CMV-seronegative. The CDR3 runs from the conserved cysteine through the conserved F or W. D genes are given only for firm matches. Rows give clone size only sometimes, using once, few, many, or a class for an expanded clone.

cdr3_length: 12; clone_size: NA; j_call: TRBJ2-1; d_call: NA; v_call: TRBV7-9; cdr3_nt: TGTGCCAGCAGTCAAGGGGGACACGCCACCTTCTTC; cdr3_aa: CASSQGGHATFF
cdr3_length: 12; clone_size: NA; j_call: TRBJ1-5; d_call: NA; v_call: TRBV2; cdr3_nt: TGTGCCAGCAGTGGTAGATCAACGCCCCAGCATTTT; cdr3_aa: CASSGRSTPQHF
cdr3_length: 15; clone_size: NA; j_call: TRBJ1-2; d_call: NA; v_call: TRBV2; cdr3_nt: TGTGCCAGCAGTGCCAGGATGGGGAGGAACTATGGCTACACCTTC; cdr3_aa: CASSARMGRNYGYTF
cdr3_length: 18; clone_size: once; j_call: TRBJ2-6; d_call: NA; v_call: TRBV4-1; cdr3_nt: TGCGCCAGCAGCCAACCAAGGGGTCGCATGGGTGGGGCCAACGGCCTGACTTTC; cdr3_aa: CASSQPRGRMGGANGLTF
cdr3_length: 12; clone_size: NA; j_call: TRBJ2-1; d_call: TRBD2; v_call: TRBV29-1; cdr3_nt: TGCAGCGTGATAGCGGGAGGGACTGAGCAGTTCTTC; cdr3_aa: CSVIAGGTEQFF
cdr3_length: 15; clone_size: NA; j_call: TRBJ2-7; d_call: NA; v_call: TRBV6-1; cdr3_nt: TGTGCCAGCAGTGTTCGGGACTTCACCTCCTACGAGCAGTACTTC; cdr3_aa: CASSVRDFTSYEQYF
cdr3_length: 17; clone_size: NA; j_call: TRBJ2-3; d_call: TRBD2; v_call: TRBV2; cdr3_nt: TGTGCCAGCAAACTAGCGGGGTTAGCAGTTGGAATAGATACGCAGTATTTT; cdr3_aa: CASKLAGLAVGIDTQYF
cdr3_length: 16; clone_size: NA; j_call: TRBJ2-2; d_call: TRBD2; v_call: TRBV30; cdr3_nt: TGTGCCTGGAGTACCTCTAGCGGGGGGGCCCGGGGAGCTCTGTTTTTT; cdr3_aa: CAWSTSSGGARGALFF
cdr3_length: 16; clone_size: NA; j_call: TRBJ2-3; d_call: TRBD1; v_call: TRBV6-6; cdr3_nt: TGTGCCAGCAGCCTCACTAGACAGGGTAGCACAGATACGCAGTATTTT; cdr3_aa: CASSLTRQGSTDTQYF
cdr3_length: 15; clone_size: NA; j_call: TRBJ1-1; d_call: TRBD1; v_call: TRBV13; cdr3_nt: TGTGCCAGCAGCCCTAGTGGCAGGGGGACCACTGAAGCTTTCTTT; cdr3_aa: CASSPSGRGTTEAFF
cdr3_length: 17; clone_size: NA; j_call: TRBJ2-2; d_call: TRBD2; v_call: TRBV27; cdr3_nt: TGTGCCAGCAGCCGAATTAGCGGGAGTAGGGACACCGGGGAGCTGTTTTTT; cdr3_aa: CASSRISGSRDTGELFF
cdr3_length: 16; clone_size: NA; j_call: TRBJ1-3; d_call: NA; v_call: TRBV5-1; cdr3_nt: TGCGCCAGCAGCTTGGCCGGACAGAACTCTGGAAACACCATATATTTT; cdr3_aa: CASSLAGQNSGNTIYF
cdr3_length: 17; clone_size: NA; j_call: TRBJ2-5; d_call: NA; v_call: TRBV7-9; cdr3_nt: TGTGCCAGCAGCCCGGGAAGGGATAGCGGCCTCCAAGAGACCCAGTACTTC; cdr3_aa: CASSPGRDSGLQETQYF
cdr3_length: 11; clone_size: NA; j_call: TRBJ2-1; d_call: NA; v_call: TRBV5-1; cdr3_nt: TGCGCCAGCAGCCGCGGTCCTGAGCAGTTCTTC; cdr3_aa: CASSRGPEQFF
cdr3_length: 18; clone_size: NA; j_call: TRBJ2-7; d_call: NA; v_call: TRBV7-8; cdr3_nt: TGTGCCAGCAGCCTCAGGGCTAGGGCTCGGGTAGGGTCCTACGAGCAGTACTTC; cdr3_aa: CASSLRARARVGSYEQYF
cdr3_length: 14; clone_size: NA; j_call: TRBJ2-1; d_call: TRBD2; v_call: TRBV5-1; cdr3_nt: TGCGCCAGCAGCTTGGTAGCTAGCGGGAGATGTTGGATCTTC; cdr3_aa: CASSLVASGRCWIF
cdr3_length: 16; clone_size: NA; j_call: TRBJ1-1; d_call: TRBD1; v_call: TRBV27; cdr3_nt: TGTGCCACCTCAACCATGGCAGGGGGAGAGGACACTGAAGCTTTCTTT; cdr3_aa: CATSTMAGGEDTEAFF
cdr3_length: 15; clone_size: NA; j_call: TRBJ2-2; d_call: TRBD1; v_call: TRBV5-5; cdr3_nt: TGTGCCAGCACTAGACAGGGCGGGTTTTCCGGGGAGCTGTTTTTT; cdr3_aa: CASTRQGGFSGELFF
cdr3_length: 12; clone_size: NA; j_call: TRBJ2-7; d_call: NA; v_call: TRBV27; cdr3_nt: TGTGCCAGCAGTTCCCGCCAGGACGAGCAGTACTTC; cdr3_aa: CASSSRQDEQYF
cdr3_length: 13; clone_size: once; j_call: TRBJ1-5; d_call: NA; v_call: TRBV19; cdr3_nt: TGTGCCAGTAGTACACAGAGCAATCAGCCCCAGCATTTT; cdr3_aa: CASSTQSNQPQHF
cdr3_length: 13; clone_size: NA; j_call: TRBJ2-1; d_call: NA; v_call: TRBV6-5; cdr3_nt: TGTGCCAGCAGTTCCTACGCCGCGGATGAGCAGTTCTTC; cdr3_aa: CASSSYAADEQFF
cdr3_length: 18; clone_size: NA; j_call: TRBJ2-1; d_call: TRBD2; v_call: TRBV5-5; cdr3_nt: TGTGCCAGCAGCGACGGACTAGCGGGGGGGCGGCGGTACAATGAGCAGTTCTTC; cdr3_aa: CASSDGLAGGRRYNEQFF
cdr3_length: 17; clone_size: NA; j_call: TRBJ2-2; d_call: TRBD2; v_call: TRBV19; cdr3_nt: TGTGCCAGTAGTATTCAAGCGGGAGGACCCAACACCGGGGAGCTGTTTTTT; cdr3_aa: CASSIQAGGPNTGELFF
cdr3_length: 13; clone_size: NA; j_call: TRBJ2-7; d_call: NA; v_call: TRBV18; cdr3_nt: TGTGCCAGCTCACCACTTGGGAGCTACGAGCAGTACTTC; cdr3_aa: CASSPLGSYEQYF
cdr3_length: 13; clone_size: once; j_call: TRBJ2-3; d_call: NA; v_call: TRBV29-1; cdr3_nt: TGCAGCGTACTAAGTCGGGGCACAGATACGCAGTATTTT; cdr3_aa: CSVLSRGTDTQYF
cdr3_length: 15; clone_size: NA; j_call: TRBJ2-3; d_call: NA; v_call: TRBV5-1; cdr3_nt: TGCGCCAGCAGCGGAGGGACGGAGCCCACAGATACGCAGTATTTT; cdr3_aa: CASSGGTEPTDTQYF